The present entry profiles one T cell receptor beta chain with its context. Its antigen specificity is not known. Base-call qualities are not available, and no considerably larger clone is one nucleotide away. This specimen comes from a study of identical twins (dated by TCRdb to the mid-2010s). Regarding the complete study: To test whether fetal clonotypes persist, this study deep-sequenced TCR alpha and beta repertoires from monozygotic twins, from unrelated adults of various ages, and from cord blood. To rule out contamination, replicate twin experiments were performed at different times with different library preparation protocols.

What the authors observed across the whole study: Because the same donors could not be followed over many years, the conclusions depended on cross-sectional statistical analysis. Zero-insertion analyses could be partly confounded by invariant T cells such as MAIT and iNKT, though diverse VJ usage argued against such confounding for most clonotypes. Recombination models systematically underestimated out-of-frame TCR alpha sharing in monozygotic twins but agreed with sharing between unrelated individuals. In beta out-of-frame sequences, excess twin sharing was weaker, because having fewer shared sequences lowered the signal-to-noise ratio. Compared with coincidental sharing between unrelated individuals, an excess of low generation-probability sequences was observed among out-of-frame TCR alpha sequences shared between twins. Fewer insertions were carried by abundant cord blood beta clonotypes, a similar but weaker trend appeared in young adult naive repertoires, and no such trend appeared in memory repertoires.

After removal of 4 bases from V and 3 bases from J, the junction retains 9 bases not matched to a gene. Measured from the cysteine to the phenylalanine, the CDR3 is 16 residues long. CDR3 DNA only is kept here, 48 bases in frame from base 1. Every donor was a healthy Caucasian. The twin cohort comprised three pairs of female monozygotic twins, all aged roughly 18 to 30 years. The RNA used for TCR libraries was isolated from peripheral blood mononuclear cells. Library generation was performed with 5' RACE. Reads for this sample came from an Illumina HiSeq 2000. Template switching added a universal primer binding site, and the final cDNA carried a unique molecular identifier that allowed TCR cDNA molecules to be counted accurately. First-strand cDNA for TCR alpha and beta chains was synthesized from specific primers in the conserved constant-segment region. Each cDNA library was double barcoded, with a SMART-Mk sample barcode plus Illumina barcodes, to control for contamination. Two successive PCR steps introduced TruSeq adapter sequences along with Illumina sample barcodes. Sequencing of the TCR alpha and beta cDNA libraries was done on the Illumina HiSeq platform using custom primers. The study's own analysis went as follows. MiGEC processed the raw reads to extract unique molecular identifiers, while MiXCR was used to determine the CDR3 positions. Recombination models were inferred per individual with the repgenHMM and IGoR tools using an EM algorithm. Shared clonotypes were analyzed with the tcR package in R, and sharing was normalized by the product of cloneset sizes. To study raw recombination free of thymic and clonal selection effects, out-of-frame nonproductive sequences were analyzed. In-frame beta chains were kept once TCRdb had trimmed the public reads at Q25 with fastp and called clones with MiXCR. When rows share a CDR3 protein, they turn into one entry using the most common DNA and genes. V and J calls and clone size were set by TCRdb, not the authors. The sample table contains roughly 770,000 distinct CDR3 sequences; only one count was recorded for 18% of them. Approximately 14% of the sample belongs to the ten largest clones.

These data also featured in a second study, about T cells expressing NK-cell markers. The second publication reports: Three sorted T-cell subsets (CD3+CD56+NKG2C+, CD3+CD56+NKG2C- and CD3+CD56-NKG2C+) from under 10 donors had their TCR beta-chain repertoires profiled. Seven of the eight sequenced donors were HCMV-seropositive and one was HCMV-seronegative. To restrict sorting to alphabetaTCR-expressing T cells, an anti-gammadeltaTCR antibody was added in several experiments. In roughly six donors, the dominant CD3+CD56+NKG2C+ clonotypes were among the top 10 CD8+ clonotypes and accounted for about 1.0-7.5% of CD8+ T cells. Those dominant clonotypes were again the most abundant among CD3+CD56-NKG2C+ cells in a few donors, at roughly 25-65%. Whether the expanded NKG2C-expressing T cell clones were specific for HCMV antigens remained unclear. Randomly selected healthy volunteers, three men and five women, were used as the eight sequenced donors. A commercial ELISA kit detecting HCMV-specific IgG in serum was used to determine HCMV serostatus. For several donors, bulk peripheral blood T-cell repertoires were also sequenced from unsorted PBMC. MIGEC was used to demultiplex reads and group the reads by UMI, and MiTCR was used to assemble and quantify clonotypes. To remove erroneous sequences, TCR cDNA sequences were retained only when supported by two or more reads. The tcR package was used for downstream repertoire analysis, with clonotypes matched between fractions based on CDR3 nucleotide sequence plus V segment. VDJmatch was used to annotate antigen specificity against VDJdb, with one amino acid substitution in CDR3 permitted.

This clonotype was obtained from a woman under 30 in good health. The V and J segments used are TRBV12-3 or TRBV12-4 and TRBJ2-7, with 10 bases in between that match TRBD1. Material for sequencing was PBMCs. The DNA sequence is given as TGTGCCAGCAGTTCCCGGACAGGGGGAATTGGCTACGAGCAGTACTTC. Protein translation: CASSSRTGGIGYEQYF.